A selection of T cell receptor beta chains follows, all from one sample in a study of human T cells and chemical hapten exposure. Via MiXCR, TCRdb re-called the RACE reads, giving one row per CDR3 protein. The sample yields fewer than 500,000 distinct CDR3 sequences, 4.8% seen once. Sequencing was performed on whole blood, taken in connection with sensitization to the hapten diphenylcyclopropenone (DPC). The source of these receptors is a woman aged 50 to 60 with alopecia areata. Some clones in this sample may be carry-over from other donors' samples. Both conserved end residues are part of each CDR3. D genes are given only for firm matches. Clone size is stated in some rows and not others, as once, few, many or a class when expanded.

j_call clone_size v_call d_call cdr3_nt cdr3_aa
TRBJ2-3 many TRBV7-3 . TGTGCCAGCAGCTTAATGAGGGGACCCGATACGCAGTATTTT CASSLMRGPDTQYF
TRBJ1-5 . TRBV10-3 . TGTGCCATCAGAGAGTCAGGACAGAGGCAGCCCCAGCATTTT CAIRESGQRQPQHF
TRBJ2-1 few TRBV6-5 TRBD2 TGTGCCTCACGGCTGGCGGGGGGGCACAGTGAGCAGTTCTTC CASRLAGGHSEQFF
TRBJ1-1 many TRBV2 TRBD1 TGTGCCAGCAGTGAAGAAACAGGGGGGAACACTGAAGCTTTCTTT CASSEETGGNTEAFF
TRBJ2-5 few TRBV27 . TGTGCCAGCAGTTGGGCACCTCAAGAGACCCAGTACTTC CASSWAPQETQYF
TRBJ1-6 few TRBV4-2 . TGTGCCAGCAGCCAGGAAGGATCGAGGGAGGCCCTCCACTTT CASSQEGSREALHF
TRBJ2-1 many TRBV12-3/TRBV12-4 . TGTGCCAGCACCCAACGGGGGAATGAGCAGTTCTTC CASTQRGNEQFF
TRBJ1-4 many TRBV7-2 . TGTGCCAGCAGCTTAGCGAGGGGTGGGGGTGAAAAACTGTTTTTT CASSLARGGGEKLFF
TRBJ2-2 few TRBV12-3/TRBV12-4 TRBD2 TGTGCCAGCAGTTTGGGGGGGATCATCAGCGGGGAGCTGTTTTTT CASSLGGIISGELFF
TRBJ2-1 . TRBV4-3 . TGCGCCAGCAGCCAACCTAGCGCGGGTGAGCAGTTCTTC CASSQPSAGEQFF
TRBJ2-3 few TRBV10-3 . TGTGCCATCAGTGAGAGGGGAGGACCCTCTAGCACAGATACGCAGTATTTT CAISERGGPSSTDTQYF
TRBJ2-1 many TRBV27 TRBD2 TGTGCCACCTCCTGGGGAGCGGGAGATAGCAATGAGCAGTTCTTC CATSWGAGDSNEQFF
TRBJ2-1 . TRBV6-2/TRBV6-3 TRBD2 TGTGCCAGCAGTTCCCTTAGCGGGAATGAGCGGTTCTTC CASSSLSGNERFF
TRBJ1-1 many TRBV5-1 . TGCGCCAGCAGCCCAGGAAGGCTCGTCGGCACTGAAGCTTTCTTT CASSPGRLVGTEAFF
TRBJ1-2 few TRBV12-3/TRBV12-4 . TGTGCCAGCACCTCCCCGGGCCGGGCTGGCTACACCTTC CASTSPGRAGYTF
TRBJ1-1 many TRBV21-1 . TGTGCCAGCAGCAAAGATGGGGCGCCTATGAACACTGAAGCTTTCTTT CASSKDGAPMNTEAFF
TRBJ2-3 many TRBV7-2 TRBD2 TGTGCCAGCAGCTCCATCGGGGGAGGGACAGATACGCAGTATTTT CASSSIGGGTDTQYF
TRBJ1-6 few TRBV12-3/TRBV12-4 . TGTGCCAGCAGTTTAGCGTTGCCGCAGGGCGGTTCACCCCTCCACTTT CASSLALPQGGSPLHF
TRBJ2-3 . TRBV28 . TGTGCCAGCAGTCCGACAGTTATCACAGATACGCAGTATTTT CASSPTVITDTQYF
TRBJ2-6 . TRBV6-6 TRBD1 TGTGCCAGCACCCTAACAGGGGGCTCTGGGGCCAACGTCCTGACTTTC CASTLTGGSGANVLTF
TRBJ2-3 . TRBV4-3 TRBD2 TGCGCCAGCAGCCAAGGGACTAGCGGACCAGATACGCAGTATTTT CASSQGTSGPDTQYF
TRBJ2-3 many TRBV29-1 . TGCAGCGTCGGGCGGCGGATCGCCGTTGCGGGAGATACGCAGTATTTT CSVGRRIAVAGDTQYF
TRBJ2-3 . TRBV14 . TGTGCCAGCAGCCAAGTAGTTCGACAGGATACGCAGTATTTT CASSQVVRQDTQYF
TRBJ2-1 many TRBV7-2 TRBD2 TGTGCCAGCAGCTTATACGGACTAGCGGGTAACTCCTACAATGAGCAGTTCTTC CASSLYGLAGNSYNEQFF
TRBJ1-1 few TRBV5-8 . TGTGCCAGCAGCTGGGGACTGGTGAACACTGAAGCTTTCTTT CASSWGLVNTEAFF
TRBJ2-5 many TRBV7-6 . TGTGCCAGCGGTGAGACCCAGTACTTC CASGETQYF
TRBJ2-3 . TRBV18 . TGTGCCAGCTCACCCAAAGCTATGGATACGCAGTATTTT CASSPKAMDTQYF
TRBJ1-5 . TRBV18 . TGTGCCAGCTCACCAGGGGATAGTCTTGATCAGCCCCAGCATTTT CASSPGDSLDQPQHF
TRBJ2-1 many TRBV12-3/TRBV12-4 TRBD2 TGTGCCAGCAGTTTTCATCAGCGGGGAGGGAATGAGCAGTTCTTC CASSFHQRGGNEQFF
TRBJ2-3 few TRBV27 . TGTGCCAGCAGTCTCGAGCGTAACCGGAGGGATACGCAGTATTTT CASSLERNRRDTQYF
TRBJ1-1 . TRBV20-1 . TGCAGTGCCCTAACGAGGGGCAGGGGCACTGAAGCTTTCTTT CSALTRGRGTEAFF
TRBJ2-1 . TRBV7-8 . TGTGCCAGCAGCGTTACCCGAGTCTCCTACAATGAGCAGTTCTTC CASSVTRVSYNEQFF
TRBJ2-3 few TRBV11-3 . TGTGCCAGCAGCGAGAAGCAGGGAATTGGCACAGATACGCAGTATTTT CASSEKQGIGTDTQYF
TRBJ2-1 few TRBV20-1 TRBD2 TGCAGTGCTAGAGATTGGCGGGAGAACCGCAATGAGCAGTTCTTC CSARDWRENRNEQFF
TRBJ1-2 few TRBV7-2 . TGTGCCAGCAGCTCCCAAGCGGGGCGCGCCTATGGCTACACCTTC CASSSQAGRAYGYTF